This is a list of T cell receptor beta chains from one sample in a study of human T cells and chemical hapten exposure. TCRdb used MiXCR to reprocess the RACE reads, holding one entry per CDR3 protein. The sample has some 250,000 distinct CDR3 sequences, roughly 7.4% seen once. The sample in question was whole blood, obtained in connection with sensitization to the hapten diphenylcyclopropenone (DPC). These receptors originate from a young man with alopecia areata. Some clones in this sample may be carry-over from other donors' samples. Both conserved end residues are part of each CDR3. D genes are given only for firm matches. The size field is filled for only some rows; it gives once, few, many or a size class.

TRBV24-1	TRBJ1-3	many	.	CATSSHSEENTIYF	TGTGCCACCAGTTCTCACTCGGAGGAAAACACCATATATTTT
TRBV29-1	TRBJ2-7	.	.	CSVVNGYEQYF	TGCAGCGTTGTGAATGGGTACGAGCAGTACTTC
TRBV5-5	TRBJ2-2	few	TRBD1	CASLGQVNTGELFF	TGTGCCAGCCTCGGACAGGTGAACACCGGGGAGCTGTTTTTT
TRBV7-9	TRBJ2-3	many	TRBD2	CASSWTGRITDTQYF	TGTGCCAGCAGCTGGACCGGGAGGATCACAGATACGCAGTATTTT
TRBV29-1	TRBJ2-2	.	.	CSVEGGKKGPGELFF	TGCAGCGTTGAAGGGGGAAAGAAGGGACCCGGGGAGCTGTTTTTT
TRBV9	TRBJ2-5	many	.	CASSFSGTQETQYF	TGTGCCAGCAGCTTTTCGGGGACCCAAGAGACCCAGTACTTC
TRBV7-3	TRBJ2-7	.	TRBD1	CASSVTGGGSEQYF	TGTGCCAGCAGCGTCACAGGGGGAGGTAGCGAGCAGTACTTC
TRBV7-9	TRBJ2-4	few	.	CASSLDQGGIQYF	TGTGCCAGCAGCTTAGATCAGGGGGGCATTCAGTACTTC
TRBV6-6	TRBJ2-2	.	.	CASSSGAAGELFF	TGTGCCAGCAGTTCAGGGGCGGCCGGGGAGCTGTTTTTT
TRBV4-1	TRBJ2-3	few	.	CASSQAGSGGHTQYF	TGCGCCAGCAGCCAAGCTGGCTCAGGGGGGCATACGCAGTATTTT
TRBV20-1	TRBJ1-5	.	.	CSARGTANQPQHF	TGCAGTGCTAGAGGGACAGCAAATCAGCCCCAGCATTTT
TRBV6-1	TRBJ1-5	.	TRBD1	CASSATGMGPEVPSQPQHF	TGTGCCAGCAGTGCGACAGGGATGGGACCGGAGGTACCAAGTCAGCCCCAGCATTTT
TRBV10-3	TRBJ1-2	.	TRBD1	CAITGTGPGYTF	TGTGCCATCACCGGGACAGGGCCTGGCTACACCTTC
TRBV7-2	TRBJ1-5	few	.	CASSPLTAYSNQPQHF	TGTGCCAGCAGCCCCCTGACAGCGTATAGCAATCAGCCCCAGCATTTT
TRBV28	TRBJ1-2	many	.	CASSRTVGRYGYTF	TGTGCCAGCAGCCGAACGGTTGGGCGGTATGGCTACACCTTC
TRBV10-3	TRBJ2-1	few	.	CAISEGSIGDNEQFF	TGTGCCATCAGCGAGGGGTCTATTGGCGACAATGAGCAGTTCTTC
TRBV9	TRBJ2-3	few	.	CASSVIGAAGPGTDTQYF	TGTGCCAGCAGCGTAATTGGGGCAGCAGGCCCGGGCACAGATACGCAGTATTTT
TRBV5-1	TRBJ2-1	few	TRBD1	CASSLSGTGYNEQFF	TGCGCCAGCAGCTTGTCCGGGACAGGGTACAATGAGCAGTTCTTC
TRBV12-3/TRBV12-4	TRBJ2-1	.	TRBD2	CASSLAGLAGGSSYNEQFF	TGTGCCAGCAGTTTGGCGGGACTAGCGGGGGGGAGCTCCTACAATGAGCAGTTCTTC
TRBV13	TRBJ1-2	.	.	CASGKGSYYGYTF	TGTGCCAGCGGAAAAGGGTCTTACTATGGCTACACCTTC
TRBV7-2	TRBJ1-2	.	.	CASSLGAALGTF	TGTGCCAGCAGCTTAGGGGCAGCGCTCGGCACCTTC
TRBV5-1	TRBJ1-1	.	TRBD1	CASSPGQVRDTEAFF	TGCGCCAGCAGCCCCGGACAGGTTAGGGACACTGAAGCTTTCTTT
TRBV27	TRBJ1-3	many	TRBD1	CASSPSDRVGNTIYF	TGTGCCAGCAGTCCATCGGACAGGGTAGGAAACACCATATATTTT
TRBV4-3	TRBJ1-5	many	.	CASSQDVNQPQHF	TGCGCCAGCAGCCAAGATGTCAACCAGCCCCAGCATTTT
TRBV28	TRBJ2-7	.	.	CASNPELRGGEQYF	TGTGCCAGCAACCCGGAACTCCGGGGCGGCGAGCAGTACTTC
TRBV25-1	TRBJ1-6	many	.	CASSRSAGFGSPLHF	TGTGCCAGCAGTCGATCGGCAGGGTTCGGTTCACCCCTCCACTTT
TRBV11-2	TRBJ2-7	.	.	CASSLDFGSSYEQYF	TGTGCCAGCAGCTTAGATTTCGGGAGCTCCTACGAGCAGTACTTC
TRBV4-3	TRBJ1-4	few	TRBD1	CASSHEPGQGNEKLFF	TGCGCCAGCAGCCATGAGCCGGGACAGGGGAATGAAAAACTGTTTTTT
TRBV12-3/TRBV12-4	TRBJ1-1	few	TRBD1	CASVQSQGWATEAFF	TGTGCCAGCGTCCAATCACAGGGGTGGGCCACTGAAGCTTTCTTT
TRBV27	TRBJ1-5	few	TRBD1	CASSLFGQGREDSNQPQHF	TGTGCCAGCAGTTTATTTGGACAGGGGCGGGAGGATAGCAATCAGCCCCAGCATTTT
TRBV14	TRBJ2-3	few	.	CASSRARNLGTDTQYF	TGTGCCAGCAGCCGCGCTCGTAACCTGGGAACAGATACGCAGTATTTT
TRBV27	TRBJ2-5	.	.	CASSLPGRTQYF	TGTGCCAGCAGTTTGCCAGGCAGGACCCAGTACTTC
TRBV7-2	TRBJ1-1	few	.	CASSSEQESEAFF	TGTGCCAGCAGCTCTGAACAGGAGTCTGAAGCTTTCTTT
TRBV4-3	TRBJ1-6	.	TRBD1	CASSTGTGGGLNSPLHF	TGCGCCAGCAGCACCGGGACAGGGGGCGGTTTGAATTCACCCCTCCACTTT
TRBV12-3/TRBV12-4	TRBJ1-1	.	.	CASSPAASEAFF	TGTGCCAGCAGCCCCGCCGCGTCTGAAGCTTTCTTT
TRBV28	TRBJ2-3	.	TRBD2	CAILIAGGSSTDTQYF	TGTGCCATCCTCATAGCGGGGGGGTCTAGCACAGATACGCAGTATTTT
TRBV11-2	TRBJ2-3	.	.	CASMGTDKATDTQYF	TGTGCCAGCATGGGAACCGACAAGGCCACAGATACGCAGTATTTT
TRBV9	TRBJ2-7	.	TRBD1	CASSKGQDSYEQYF	TGTGCCAGCAGCAAAGGACAGGACTCCTACGAGCAGTACTTC
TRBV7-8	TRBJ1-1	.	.	CASSLGGRGRNTEAFF	TGTGCCAGCAGCCTAGGGGGTAGGGGACGGAACACTGAAGCTTTCTTT
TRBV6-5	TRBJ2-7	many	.	CASSYSSGRAYEQYF	TGTGCCAGCAGTTACAGCTCCGGCAGGGCTTACGAGCAGTACTTC
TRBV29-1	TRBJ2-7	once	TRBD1	CSVRTGNEQYF	TGCAGCGTTCGGACAGGGAACGAGCAGTACTTC
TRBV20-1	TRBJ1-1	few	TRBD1	CSALPGTGTNEAFF	TGCAGTGCTCTTCCCGGGACAGGGACTAACGAAGCTTTCTTT
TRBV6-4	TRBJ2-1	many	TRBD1	CASSADGQGAPVHNEQFF	TGTGCCAGCAGTGCCGATGGACAGGGGGCCCCCGTCCACAATGAGCAGTTCTTC
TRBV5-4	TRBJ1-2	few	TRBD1	CASSPRDRGQYIGYTF	TGTGCCAGCAGTCCCCGGGACAGGGGGCAATATATTGGCTACACCTTC
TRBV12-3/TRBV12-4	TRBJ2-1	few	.	CASSFQQGRYNEQFF	TGTGCCAGCAGTTTCCAACAGGGGAGGTACAATGAGCAGTTCTTC
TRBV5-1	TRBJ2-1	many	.	CASSLSGASYNEQFF	TGCGCCAGCAGCTTATCGGGGGCCTCCTACAATGAGCAGTTCTTC
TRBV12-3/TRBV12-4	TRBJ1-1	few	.	CASSFLAENTEAFF	TGTGCCAGCAGTTTTTTAGCAGAGAACACTGAAGCTTTCTTT
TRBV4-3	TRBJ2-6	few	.	CASSQVFGRINSGANVLTF	TGCGCCAGCAGCCAAGTATTCGGCAGGATTAACTCTGGGGCCAACGTCCTGACTTTC